The T cell receptor (beta chain) described here comes from a study of PD-1 blockade in classical Hodgkin lymphoma. Time point defined: cycle 4 day 1 (C4D1), after 5 to 7 weeks of nivolumab. In every patient, relapse followed autologous stem cell transplantation, while exposure to brentuximab vedotin differed. Trimming removed 4 bases from V and 1 base from J; junction bases left unmatched: 1. This CDR3 is built from 16 residues. Germline CDR1 reads LNHDA; CDR2 reads SQIVND (reference sequence). TCRdb's copy holds only in-frame clones and misses some; the assay was immunoSEQ multiplex PCR. The sample lists 40,000 to 65,000 clones, approximately 86% occurring once.

The clonotype originates from a human donor with classical Hodgkin lymphoma. The sample here was peripheral blood mononuclear cells (PBMCs), taken before the fourth cycle of nivolumab. The chain couples TRBV19 to TRBJ2-2; 12 bases align to TRBD2. Written as DNA, the CDR3 is TGTGCCAGTAGTAGGACTAGCGGGGTGAACACCGGGGAGCTGTTTTTT. It translates to CASSRTSGVNTGELFF.